What follows are 5 T cell receptor beta chains derived from one specimen sequenced in a study of early T cells in non-severe SARS-CoV-2 infection. TCRdb analysed the 5' RACE reads with MiXCR anew, one entry per CDR3 protein. The sample contains approximately 65,000 distinct CDR3 sequences, about a tenth of which appear only once. Material: whole blood. These receptors originate from an adult who was a healthcare worker with PCR-confirmed SARS-CoV-2 infection or an uninfected control (not recorded which).

V usage is TRBV9 and J usage is TRBJ1-3; D ambiguous. The CDR3 contains 13 residues. Germline values: CDR1 SGDLS, CDR2 YYNGEE. Trimming cost V 8 bases and J 2 bases, with 11 bases left between them. The CDR3 nucleotides are TGTGCCAGTACTCGGGATCCTGGAAACACCATATATTTT. The encoded protein is CASTRDPGNTIYF.

The chain uses TRBV5-4 and TRBJ1-4; D remains unclear. Trimming stripped 2 bases from V and 4 bases from J, with 12 bases between. The CDR3 is 15 residues long. Germline CDR1 is SGHNT and CDR2 is YYREEE (reference sequence). The CDR3 loop reads CASSLSAVSNEKLFF. The DNA of the CDR3 is TGTGCCAGCAGCTTATCGGCAGTTAGTAATGAAAAACTGTTTTTT.

This clonotype was picked up many times. The chain employs TRBV20-1 and TRBJ1-1; D remains unclear. The CDR3 is 12 residues long. Germline lookup yields CDR1 DFQATT and CDR2 SNEGSKA (reference sequence). Trimming removed 7 bases from V and 4 bases from J, with 13 bases in between. The CDR3 DNA is TGCAGTGTAAGATATATCGGCACTGAAGCTTTCTTT. This codes for CSVRYIGTEAFF.

The sample holds many counts of this clonotype. CDR3 in amino acids: CASSSTWRSRDNEQFF. The CDR3 DNA follows: TGTGCCAGCAGTTCCACATGGAGGTCCAGGGACAATGAGCAGTTCTTC. This rearrangement joins TRBV12-3 or TRBV12-4 to TRBJ2-1; either TRBD1 or TRBD2 may fit D (5 bases each). CDR3 length equals 16 residues. The V and J ends lost 4 bases and 5 bases respectively, with 18 bases between them.

The chain links TRBV5-1 to TRBJ2-3, with D maybe TRBD1 (5 bases). The CDR3 has 13 amino acids. The germline gives CDR1 SGHRS, CDR2 YFSETQ. Trimming pared 2 bases from V and 6 bases from J, leaving 10 bases between. The CDR3 region has the DNA TGCGCCAGCAGCTTTTGGGGCCGGGATACGCAGTATTTT. Translating it yields CASSFWGRDTQYF.